The sequence of this TCR beta chain was determined in a study of T-cell memory formation after mild COVID-19. Germline V gene data show CDR1 as MNHEY and CDR2 as SVGEGT. The V and J ends lost 8 bases and 6 bases respectively, with 16 bases between them. The CDR3 spans 14 residues. Study-wide findings and caveats: There was a balanced CD4/CD8 profile in clones contracting day 15 to 85, and later expanders leaned CD4+. Contracting CD4+ clones were located mainly in CM and EM, and CD8+ clones in EMRA.

This clonotype was seen a few times. Antigen specificity is unknown. TCRdb passed the 5' RACE reads through MiXCR, listing each CDR3 protein once. The sample lists 470,000 or so distinct CDR3 sequences, nearly 25% seen once, with under 15% in the top ten. Source material: PBMCs or a T cell subset sorted from them (not recorded which). The clonotype was recovered from an adult woman who had mild COVID-19 (a few samples of this study predate the infection). Cell type and time point are not known. This chain connects TRBV6-2 or TRBV6-3 to TRBJ2-2; the D gene is possibly TRBD1 (8 bases). The CDR3 protein is CASDNRGRAGELFF. The CDR3, as DNA: TGTGCCAGCGACAACAGGGGGAGGGCCGGGGAGCTGTTTTTT.